The 2 T cell receptor beta chains listed next were all sequenced from one sample in a study of post-analysis software for immune sequencing data. TCR beta cDNA libraries had unique molecular identifiers. TCRdb used MiXCR to reprocess the PCR reads, holding one entry per CDR3 protein. The sample has over 300,000 distinct CDR3 sequences, approximately 38% seen once. Their cognate antigens are unknown. Study-wide findings and caveats: Four to six TRBV segments appeared more often in patients than in controls, and TRBV5-6, TRBV5-1 and TRBV20-1 were among these.

Sequenced sample: blood. All receptors derive from a girl between 10 and 17 years old with multiple sclerosis.

The chain is built from TRBV3-1 and TRBJ2-1, with 10 bases lining up with TRBD1. J lost 7 bases, V lost 3 bases, and 6 bases had no gene match. Germline V CDR1 and CDR2: LGHDT, YNNKEL (reference sequence). This CDR3 is 15 amino acids long. DNA of the CDR3: TGTGCCAGCAGCCAGTCCGGGACAGGGGTTAATGAGCAGTTCTTC. Translating it yields CASSQSGTGVNEQFF.

This chain links TRBV20-1 with TRBJ2-5, with D unclear. Germline V gene data show CDR1 as DFQATT and CDR2 as SNEGSKA (reference sequence). The CDR3 is made up of 14 amino acids. V was trimmed by 4 bases and J by 2 bases, leaving 14 bases between them. The CDR3 reads CSATESLLQETQYF. CDR3 sequence (DNA): TGCAGTGCTACGGAGTCACTATTGCAAGAGACCCAGTACTTC.